One sample yielded the 15 T cell receptor beta chains listed below, sequenced in a study of T cells in Graves' hyperthyroidism and ophthalmopathy. RNA transcripts provided the source from which TCR beta CDR3 regions were amplified. TCR CDR3 underwent first-round RT-PCR with the HTBI primer set. TCRdb redid the calling of the multiplex PCR reads with MiXCR, one entry per CDR3 protein. In the table there are about 580,000 distinct CDR3 sequences, approximately 44% of which are singletons. Sequencing was performed on peripheral blood or thyroid tissue (not recorded which). These receptors came from a woman aged 18-29 years with Graves' hyperthyroidism.

This clonotype was observed many times. The chain employs TRBV20-1 and TRBJ2-5; the match to TRBD2 covers 9 bases. V trimming: 5 bases; J trimming: 5 bases; junction bases outside the gene matches: 9. The CDR3 spans 14 residues. CDR1 DFQATT and CDR2 SNEGSKA come from the germline V gene (reference sequence). The CDR3 DNA follows: TGCAGTGCTTGGGAAAGCGGGAGGTGGGAGACCCAGTACTTC. It translates to CSAWESGRWETQYF.

CDR3 sequence (DNA): TGTGCCAGCAGCGCCTCCCGGGCAGCTGGGGCCAACGTCCTGACTTTC. Protein product: CASSASRAAGANVLTF. The chain combines TRBV7-2 with TRBJ2-6; D remains ambiguous. The germline V and J ends were trimmed by 5 bases and 2 bases, with 13 bases remaining between them. Germline V lookup: CDR1 SGHTA, CDR2 FQGNSA. This CDR3 comprises 16 residues.

This clonotype was seen many times. This rearrangement joins TRBV5-6 to TRBJ1-1; perhaps TRBD1 as D (6 bases). CDR3 length: 13 residues. Trimming took off 1 base at V and 5 bases at J, with 9 bases between the two ends. CDR1 is SGHDT and CDR2 is YYEEEE in the germline V gene. CDR3 sequence reads: CASSLRQVTEAFF. In DNA form, the CDR3 reads TGTGCCAGCAGCTTGAGACAGGTGACTGAAGCTTTCTTT.

This clonotype was counted ten times or more. As DNA, the CDR3 is TGCGCCAGCAGTGAGTCGACAGGGTTGGAGACCCAGTACTTC. Translating gives CASSESTGLETQYF. The chain is built from TRBV10-1 and TRBJ2-5, with TRBD1 matching 7 bases. CDR3 length: 14 amino acids. Losses at the gene ends were 0 bases for V and 5 bases for J; bases not matched to a gene: 3. The germline CDR1 and CDR2 sequences are WNHNN and SYGVQD (reference sequence).

This chain uses TRBV5-1 with TRBJ1-5, with 7 bases lining up with TRBD1. CDR1 and CDR2 (germline): SGHRS, YFSETQ. The CDR3 has 15 amino acids. The trim removed 4 bases at V and 4 bases at J, leaving 8 bases unmatched. CDR3 in DNA: TGCGCCAGCAGCCTTAACGGGGACAGTAATCAGCCCCAGCATTTT. Translated: CASSLNGDSNQPQHF.

The chain uses TRBV29-1 and TRBJ1-5; TRBD1 is a possible D gene (5 bases). V lost 8 bases to trimming and J lost 4 bases, with 12 bases between them. There are 12 residues in the CDR3. Germline V lookup: CDR1 SQVTM, CDR2 ANQGSEA. In nucleotides, the CDR3 is TGCAGCAGTCGGGACGGAAATCAGCCCCAGCATTTT. It yields the protein CSSRDGNQPQHF.

Only a few counts were recorded for this clonotype. The rearrangement links TRBV7-3 to TRBJ2-2; 8 nucleotides align to TRBD2. From germline, CDR1 is SGHTA and CDR2 FQGTGA. Losses at the gene ends were 1 base for V and 5 bases for J; bases not matched to a gene: 3. This CDR3 spans 15 amino acids. CDR3 sequence: CASSLRGTRTGELFF. For the CDR3, the DNA is TGTGCCAGCAGCTTAAGGGGGACTAGAACCGGGGAGCTGTTTTTT.

The chain couples TRBV9 to TRBJ1-5; 8 nucleotides match TRBD1. This CDR3 spans 15 amino acids. Trimming removed 4 bases from V and 2 bases from J; junction bases left unmatched: 5. CDR1 and CDR2 (germline): SGDLS, YYNGEE. The CDR3 region is CASSPGGQGNQPQHF. The CDR3 bases are TGTGCCAGCAGCCCCGGGGGACAGGGCAATCAGCCCCAGCATTTT. The full variable domain, with the rest looked up from reference TRBV9 and TRBJ1-5, is DSGVTQTPKHLITATGQRVTLRCSPRSGDLSVYWYQQSLDQGLQFLIQYYNGEERAKGNILERFSAQQFPDLHSELNLSSLELGDSALYFCASSPGGQGNQPQHFGDGTRLSIL.

This clonotype has a count of ten or more. V usage is TRBV5-1 and J usage is TRBJ1-6; 12 nucleotides align to TRBD1. The V segment lost 2 bases and the J segment 6 bases; nucleotides outside the gene matches: 3. In germline, CDR1 is SGHRS, CDR2 YFSETQ. This CDR3 has 16 residues. Here the CDR3 reads CASSLTGQGANSPLHF. DNA for the CDR3: TGCGCCAGCAGCTTAACGGGACAGGGGGCTAATTCACCCCTCCACTTT.

This clonotype was observed once. The conserved phenylalanine or tryptophan normally closing the CDR3 is absent here, so this likely arose from a read error. The DNA is left out, because the CDR3 cannot be placed on it with certainty; the CDR3 is given as TCRdb lists it. J is TRBJ2-5 and V is TRBV15; the table gives TRBD2 as D, unverified against the DNA. Inclusive of both ends, the CDR3 amounts to 10 amino acids. CDR1 and CDR2 (germline): LNHNV, YYDKDF (reference sequence). CDR3 in amino acids: CATSRDVIAG.

This clonotype was detected ten times or more. The rearrangement uses TRBV2 and TRBJ2-3; 9 bases are shared with TRBD1. Per the germline V gene, CDR1 is SNHLY and CDR2 is FYNNEI. There are 14 residues in the CDR3. Germline trimming cut 7 bases from V and 4 bases from J; bases unmatched to any gene: 6. CDR3 amino acids: CASITGGSADTQYF. The CDR3 DNA reads as TGTGCCAGCATTACAGGGGGCTCAGCAGATACGCAGTATTTT.

This clonotype was detected ten times or more. This chain joins TRBV2 and TRBJ1-6; 8 nucleotides match TRBD1. CDR1 is SNHLY and CDR2 is FYNNEI in the germline V gene. J gave up 9 bases and V 5 bases, and 12 bases lay outside the gene matches. The CDR3 is made up of 16 amino acids. This chain's CDR3 is CASSRDRSGTGSPLHF. DNA for the CDR3: TGTGCCAGCAGTCGGGACAGGTCGGGGACTGGTTCACCCCTCCACTTT.

The chain links TRBV29-1 to TRBJ2-7, with a weak D call TRBD2 (5 bases). Trimming left V 5 bases short and J 0 bases short, with 8 bases between. This CDR3 spans 12 amino acids. CDR1 is SQVTM and CDR2 is ANQGSEA in the germline V gene. In nucleotides, the CDR3 is TGCAGCGTTCTAGCAGTCTCCTACGAGCAGTACTTC. Its protein is CSVLAVSYEQYF.

The genes are TRBV7-2 and TRBJ2-1, with D possibly TRBD2 on 6 matching bases. V was clipped by 0 bases and J by 3 bases, with 9 bases between them. The length of the CDR3 is 15 residues. Germline V gene data show CDR1 as SGHTA and CDR2 as FQGNSA. CDR3 region: CASSLAGLYYNEQFF. DNA of the CDR3: TGTGCCAGCAGCTTAGCTGGACTATACTACAATGAGCAGTTCTTC.

The rearrangement links TRBV20-1 to TRBJ1-2; weak D call: TRBD1 (5 bases). CDR1 is DFQATT, CDR2 SNEGSKA, per germline (reference sequence). CDR3 length equals 14 residues. V lost 6 bases and J lost 12, with 26 bases in between. The CDR3 reads CSAPNRDGSSGNTF. The CDR3 DNA reads as TGCAGTGCACCTAACCGGGACGGGAGCTCTGGAAACACCTTC.